Reported below is one T cell receptor (beta chain). The data were taken from a study of T-cell reconstitution after alpha-beta-depleted transplantation in children. A TCRbeta library incorporating unique molecular identifiers was prepared. TCRdb passed the PCR reads through MiXCR, listing each CDR3 protein once. Found here are approximately 110,000 distinct CDR3 sequences, more than 20% of them singletons; the top ten hold about 11%. V gave up 5 bases and J gave up 4 bases, with 10 bases separating them. Germline CDR1 and CDR2: SGHNT and YYREEE (reference sequence). The CDR3 covers 13 residues. This rearrangement joins TRBV5-4 to TRBJ2-1, with no clear D. The material was PBMCs, mostly from graft donor cells, obtained 180 days after TCRalphabeta/CD19-depleted stem cell transplant. The sequence was obtained from a male patient under 10 years old who had a stem cell transplant for chronic granulomatous disease, so the T cells may come from the graft donor. The CDR3, as DNA: TGTGCCAGCAGTCGAGTTTCATACAATGAGCAGTTCTTC. The encoded protein is CASSRVSYNEQFF.